Listed below are T cell receptor beta chains from one sample, sequenced in a study of beta chain features in type 1 diabetes. Profiling relied on immunoSEQ multiplex PCR, and the TCRdb table lists in-frame clones only, not all of them. Among under 450,000 clones listed, 11% to 15% were seen once. The sample taken for sequencing was naive CD4+ T cells from blood. The receptors originated from a man aged 25-45 years in good health. Both conserved end residues are part of each CDR3. Each record gives: J gene, V gene, clone size, D gene, CDR3 DNA, CDR3 protein. D genes are given only for firm matches. Some rows have no size entry. The others give once, few or many, or a class for an expanded clone.

>TRBJ1-2|TRBV29-1|NA|NA
TGCAGCGTCTGGGCAGCCTCCTATGGCTACACCTTC
CSVWAASYGYTF
>TRBJ2-5|TRBV6-5|NA|TRBD2
TGTGCCAGCAGTTACGTTGCGGGGGGCCTACAAGAGACCCAGTACTTC
CASSYVAGGLQETQYF
>TRBJ1-2|TRBV4-2|few|TRBD1
TGTGCCAGCAGCCATGGGGACAGTCTCAACTATGGCTACACCTTC
CASSHGDSLNYGYTF
>TRBJ2-1|TRBV30|NA|NA
TGTGCCTGGAGTGTCAGGCCTTTCGGGACTGAGCAGTTCTTC
CAWSVRPFGTEQFF
>TRBJ2-7|TRBV25-1|few|NA
TGTGCCAGCAGTCCAGCCTACGAGCAGTACTTC
CASSPAYEQYF
>TRBJ1-2|TRBV9|once|NA
TGTGCCAGCAGCGTAGCAGGGAACTATGGCTACACCTTC
CASSVAGNYGYTF
>TRBJ2-3|TRBV4-1|NA|NA
TGCGCCAGCAGCCAGTACAAGGGCCCCGAGGGCATGCGTACGCAGTATTTT
CASSQYKGPEGMRTQYF
>TRBJ1-2|TRBV4-1|few|TRBD1
TGCGCCAGCAGCACCCTTGGGAGGGGGCCTAACTATGGCTACACCTTC
CASSTLGRGPNYGYTF
>TRBJ1-1|TRBV14|few|NA
TGTGCCAGCAGCCGAAAAGGGAACACTGAAGCTTTCTTT
CASSRKGNTEAFF
>TRBJ2-2|TRBV9|NA|NA
TGTGCCAGCAGCGTAGTCAACGGGGAGCTGTTTTTT
CASSVVNGELFF
>TRBJ2-5|TRBV4-3|few|NA
TGCGCCAGCAGCCAGCATCCAGGATACCAAGAGACCCAGTACTTC
CASSQHPGYQETQYF
>TRBJ1-1|TRBV9|few|NA
TGTGCCAGCAGCGTATTTTCAGGGGTGAACACTGAAGCTTTCTTT
CASSVFSGVNTEAFF
>TRBJ2-3|TRBV30|NA|TRBD1
TGTGCCTGGAGTATCGGACAGGGGGTAGCAGATACGCAGTATTTT
CAWSIGQGVADTQYF
>TRBJ2-1|TRBV30|NA|TRBD2
TGTGCCTGGACTACTCCGGGACTAGCTTTTCCTGAGCAGTTCTTC
CAWTTPGLAFPEQFF
>TRBJ2-5|TRBV5-4|NA|TRBD2
TGTGCCAGCAGCTCCGGGACTAGTCCCCAAGAGACCCAGTACTTC
CASSSGTSPQETQYF
>TRBJ2-5|TRBV19|few|NA
TGTGCCAGTAGTATCCTGGCTCAAGAGACCCAGTACTTC
CASSILAQETQYF
>TRBJ2-6|TRBV5-6|few|NA
TGTGCCAGCAGCTTGCGTACCGCGGGACCGGACTCTGGGGCCAACGTCCTGACTTTC
CASSLRTAGPDSGANVLTF
>TRBJ2-1|TRBV4-3|NA|NA
TGCGCCAGCAGCCAAGGCGACATCGGAGGCAATGAGCAGTTCTTC
CASSQGDIGGNEQFF
>TRBJ1-2|TRBV7-2|NA|NA
TGTGCCAGCAGCCCCCCTGTAGGGGCTAGTTATGGCTACACCTTC
CASSPPVGASYGYTF
>TRBJ2-2|TRBV4-2|few|TRBD2
TGTGCCAGCAGCCAAGCCGGGACTAGCGGTACCGGGGAGCTGTTTTTT
CASSQAGTSGTGELFF
>TRBJ1-3|TRBV5-4|few|NA
TGTGCCAGCAGCTCCTTCGCCGGGCTGGGTGGAAACACCATATATTTT
CASSSFAGLGGNTIYF
>TRBJ1-6|TRBV7-9|NA|NA
TGTGCCAGCAGCTTCAGACATAGTTCTGTGTCACCCCTCCACTTT
CASSFRHSSVSPLHF
>TRBJ2-1|TRBV6-5|few|NA
TGTGCCAGCAGACGGGGGGCTAACAATGAGCAGTTCTTC
CASRRGANNEQFF
>TRBJ2-5|TRBV5-4|few|NA
TGTGCCAGCAGCTTTTCGCAGGGACTGCAGACCCAGTACTTC
CASSFSQGLQTQYF
>TRBJ2-3|TRBV2|few|NA
TGTGCCAACCGCGGAGGGGCTAGCACAGATACGCAGTATTTT
CANRGGASTDTQYF
>TRBJ1-1|TRBV19|few|NA
TGTGCCAGTACCCATATGGGCAGAGCCCTTGAAGCTTTCTTT
CASTHMGRALEAFF
>TRBJ2-7|TRBV20-1|few|NA
TGCAGTGCGACCACCCGGGGCGAGCAGTACTTC
CSATTRGEQYF
>TRBJ2-1|TRBV30|NA|NA
TGTGCCTGGAGTAGCAGGGGTGATGAGCAGTTCTTC
CAWSSRGDEQFF
>TRBJ2-1|TRBV7-9|NA|NA
TGTGCCAGCAGCTTGAGCGTGGGGCCCTACAATGAGCAGTTCTTC
CASSLSVGPYNEQFF
>TRBJ2-3|TRBV2|few|NA
TGTGCCAGCAGGAGGGAATCAGATACGCAGTATTTT
CASRRESDTQYF
>TRBJ1-4|TRBV30|few|NA
TGTGCCTGGAGACGGGGGGCTCCTAATGAAAAACTGTTTTTT
CAWRRGAPNEKLFF
>TRBJ2-5|TRBV7-3|NA|NA
TGTGCCAGCAGCTTAATCGACGGAGAGACCCAGTACTTC
CASSLIDGETQYF
>TRBJ1-2|TRBV30|NA|NA
TGTGCCTGGAATCTCTTGGAGGGCTACACCTTC
CAWNLLEGYTF
>TRBJ2-3|TRBV27|few|NA
TGTGCCAGCAGTGGGCTGGGGGTGTTTGGGACGCAGTATTTT
CASSGLGVFGTQYF
>TRBJ2-1|TRBV7-9|NA|NA
TGTGCCAGCAGCTCGTTTGCAGGCTCCTACAATGAGCAGTTCTTC
CASSSFAGSYNEQFF
>TRBJ1-2|TRBV30|many|NA
TGTGCCTGGAGTGGATGGGTCTATGGCTACACCTTC
CAWSGWVYGYTF
>TRBJ2-3|TRBV9|NA|NA
TGTGCCAGCAGCGTCACCCGGAAGACAGATACGCAGTATTTT
CASSVTRKTDTQYF
>TRBJ1-1|TRBV29-1|many|NA
TGCAGCGTCCTCAACGTAGTCGGCACTGAAGCTTTCTTT
CSVLNVVGTEAFF
>TRBJ2-2|TRBV18|NA|TRBD2
TGTGCCAGCTCACCAGGACTAGGTGACGGGGAGCTGTTTTTT
CASSPGLGDGELFF
>TRBJ1-3|TRBV29-1|NA|NA
TGCAGCGTTGCCCCTCGCGGTGGCGGGAACACCATATATTTT
CSVAPRGGGNTIYF
>TRBJ2-2|TRBV10-3|few|TRBD2
TGTGCCATCAGATTGGGACTAGCGACCGGGGAGCTGTTTTTT
CAIRLGLATGELFF
>TRBJ2-3|TRBV7-2|few|NA
TGTGCCAGCAGCTTAGGCTACCGGGCAGGCACAGATACGCAGTATTTT
CASSLGYRAGTDTQYF
>TRBJ2-2|TRBV25-1|NA|NA
TGTGCCAGCAGTGACTTACCGAACACCGGGGAGCTGTTTTTT
CASSDLPNTGELFF
>TRBJ2-5|TRBV9|few|TRBD2
TGTGCCAGCAGCGGAAGCGGGAGGGAAGGGGAGACCCAGTACTTC
CASSGSGREGETQYF
>TRBJ1-1|TRBV19|few|NA
TGTGCCAGTTTCCGAAGCCTCACAGCGAACACTGAAGCTTTCTTT
CASFRSLTANTEAFF
>TRBJ2-1|TRBV29-1|NA|TRBD1
TGCAGCGCCCCCCCGGGACAGGGTTACAATGAGCAGTTCTTC
CSAPPGQGYNEQFF
>TRBJ2-3|TRBV7-9|few|NA
TGTGCCAGCAGCTTATACGGGGGTCTCACAGATACGCAGTATTTT
CASSLYGGLTDTQYF
>TRBJ2-2|TRBV30|few|NA
TGTGCCTGGAGTGTTGGTGTTTACAACGGGGAGCTGTTTTTT
CAWSVGVYNGELFF
>TRBJ1-1|TRBV9|few|NA
TGTGCCAGCAGCCCGGACGCACTGGTCACTGAAGCTTTCTTT
CASSPDALVTEAFF
>TRBJ2-3|TRBV7-2|NA|TRBD1
TGTGCCAGCAGCACCGGGACAGGCACAGATACGCAGTATTTT
CASSTGTGTDTQYF
>TRBJ1-2|TRBV30|NA|TRBD1
TGTGCCTCCCGGGACAGGGTAGGGTATGGCTACACCTTC
CASRDRVGYGYTF
>TRBJ1-2|TRBV6-1|few|NA
TGTGCCAGCAGTCAGGGAATTGGCTACACCTTC
CASSQGIGYTF
>TRBJ2-5|TRBV7-2|NA|TRBD1
TGTGCCAGCAGCTTATTTCAGGGACAGGGGGTAAACAAAGAGACCCAGTACTTC
CASSLFQGQGVNKETQYF
>TRBJ1-4|TRBV9|few|NA
TGTGCCAGCAGCGGAGGGGCGGTGGGTGAAAAACTGTTTTTT
CASSGGAVGEKLFF
>TRBJ1-1|TRBV29-1|NA|TRBD1
TGCAGCGTTGAAGCGGTGGACAGGGAAGCTTTCTTT
CSVEAVDREAFF
>TRBJ1-6|TRBV9|few|NA
TGTGCCAGCAGCGTAGGACGTCGGAATAATTCACCCCTCCACTTT
CASSVGRRNNSPLHF
>TRBJ2-2|TRBV11-2|NA|TRBD2
TGTGCCAGCAGCTCGGGACTAGCTGCCGGGGAGCTGTTTTTT
CASSSGLAAGELFF
>TRBJ2-1|TRBV18|few|NA
TGTGCCAGCCTAACGGCATCGCAGGTCGGTCGCAAGCAGTTCTTC
CASLTASQVGRKQFF
>TRBJ2-5|TRBV20-1|few|NA
TGCAGTGCTAGCCAAGAGACCCAGTACTTC
CSASQETQYF
>TRBJ2-5|TRBV7-2|NA|NA
TGTGCCAGCAGCCTGGGGTTTGGTGTTCAGACCCAGTACTTC
CASSLGFGVQTQYF